This TCR beta chain stems from a study of vaccination and CD4 T cells after COVID-19. Points from the study as a whole: Spike mono-reactivity held for 304 of 307 vaccine-specific clones in convalescent patients.

Regarding this clonotype: Antigen specificity is unknown.

Germline lookup yields CDR1 MNHEY and CDR2 SMNVEV (reference sequence). The CDR3 contains 12 residues. V was clipped by 2 bases and J by 7 bases, with 7 bases between them. The sample's treatment: approximately nine-day PBMC culture with coronavirus spike peptide pools or control peptides (ViraFEST assay). The study sequenced cultured CD4+ T cell DNA using the Oncomine TCR Beta short-read assay. TCRdb ran MiXCR on the PCR reads and lists one entry per CDR3 protein. In the table there are under 15,000 distinct CDR3 sequences, approximately 76% of which are singletons. The V call is TRBV27, the J call TRBJ2-3; unclear D gene. Sequencing input: CD4+ T cells from blood, cultured in vitro. The TCR comes from a human donor who had recovered from COVID-19. CDR3 amino acids: CASSLPPHTQYF. CDR3 DNA sequence: TGTGCCAGCAGTTTACCCCCTCATACGCAGTATTTT.